This T cell receptor (beta chain) was observed in a study of blood T cell repertoires in COVID-19. For the study at large: Collection of acute and convalescent COVID-19 samples took place in the United States, Italy and Spain. PBMCs, B-cell-depleted T cells, or T cells were the source of the cDNA or gDNA that made up the material.

Original methodology: Nucleated cell number was recorded as an estimate derived from reference gene primer amplification. The protocol was immunoSEQ multiplex PCR, while the TCRdb copy is restricted to in-frame clones and leaves out a portion. From that table come the V and J calls and clone size; the DNA was used to work out D and trimming. The data show 150,000 to 160,000 clones, roughly nine tenths seen once. The sequenced material came from peripheral blood. The source is a man between 50 and 59 years old with acute or convalescent COVID-19.

CDR3 DNA: TGTGCCAGTAGTATAAAACAGGGGAGAGCAAGCAATCAGCCCCAGCATTTT. It codes for CASSIKQGRASNQPQHF. This chain links TRBV19 with TRBJ1-5; 7 positions match TRBD1. Germline V gives CDR1 LNHDA, CDR2 SQIVND (reference sequence). CDR3 length: 17 residues. Trimming at V came to 2 bases and at J to 1 base, leaving 8 bases not matched to a gene.